The next 24 T cell receptor beta chains were all read from a single sample in a study of post-analysis software for immune sequencing data. Overall study findings and caveats: In patients, four to six TRBV segments were more frequent than in controls, with TRBV5-6, TRBV5-1 and TRBV20-1 among them.

The antigens these receptors bind are not known. Unique-molecular-identifier-tagged TCR beta cDNA libraries were used. In TCRdb, the PCR reads were re-called with MiXCR into one record per CDR3 protein. The sample contains 500,000 to 600,000 distinct CDR3 sequences, roughly 40% of which appear only once. Sequencing used blood. These receptors originate from a girl aged 5-17 years with multiple sclerosis.

The CDR3 spells CASGSSDRTDTQYF. The CDR3 coding sequence is TGTGCCAGCGGGTCTAGCGATCGCACAGATACGCAGTATTTT. The gene calls are TRBV12-3 or TRBV12-4 and TRBJ2-3; a weak D match, TRBD2 (6 bases). The CDR3 totals 14 residues. V lost 8 bases to trimming and J lost 1 base, with 13 bases between them.

A few counts support this clonotype. The chain joins TRBV5-1 to TRBJ2-3, with TRBD1 matching 9 bases. V shed 3 bases, J shed 1 base, and the junction held 3 bases outside the gene matches. The germline V gene has CDR1 SGHRS and CDR2 YFSETQ. The CDR3 is 15 amino acids. CDR3 DNA sequence: TGCGCCAGCAGCTACGGACAGGGGCGCACAGATACGCAGTATTTT. Translation: CASSYGQGRTDTQYF.

The chain joins TRBV29-1 to TRBJ1-5; D might be TRBD1 (6 bases). V gave up 4 bases and J gave up 0 bases, with 10 bases separating them. The CDR3 runs 14 residues. The V gene's germline CDR1 is SQVTM and CDR2 ANQGSEA. The CDR3 nucleotides are TGCAGCGTTGGGACAGAACCTAGCAATCAGCCCCAGCATTTT. Its translation: CSVGTEPSNQPQHF.

V usage is TRBV4-1 and J usage is TRBJ2-1; D possibly corresponds to TRBD1 (6 bases). Per the germline V gene, CDR1 is MGHRA and CDR2 is YSYEKL. The CDR3 loop spans 15 amino acids. V lost 2 bases, J lost 6 bases, and 14 bases lay in between. The DNA for the CDR3 is TGCGCCAGCAGCCAATTTACAGGGAGTTTCAATGAGCAGTTCTTC. Translated: CASSQFTGSFNEQFF.

The chain uses TRBV11-2 and TRBJ1-1; TRBD1 might be the D (5 bases). This CDR3 spans 14 amino acids. V lost 1 base and J lost 4, with 10 bases in between. CDR1 is SGHAT and CDR2 is FQNNGV in the germline V gene. Here the CDR3 DNA reads TGTGCCAGCAGCTTAGTAGTCAGGGCCACTGAAGCTTTCTTT. Encoded protein: CASSLVVRATEAFF.

The sample holds a few counts of this clonotype. V is TRBV7-2 and J is TRBJ2-1; 9 nucleotides align to TRBD2. Unmatched junction bases numbered 11, after V lost 5 bases and J lost 0 bases. This CDR3 is built from 18 residues. Per germline, CDR1 SGHTA and CDR2 FQGNSA. CDR3 amino acids: CASSLRSSGGLSYNEQFF. The CDR3 nucleotides are TGTGCCAGCAGCCTGCGGAGTAGCGGGGGCCTCTCCTACAATGAGCAGTTCTTC.

The genes are TRBV10-3 and TRBJ1-5, with D tentatively TRBD1 (5 bases). Trimming left V 6 bases short and J 7 bases short, with 16 bases between. Per germline, CDR1 ENHRY and CDR2 SYGVKD. This CDR3 has 14 amino acids. In DNA, the CDR3 is TGTGCCATCAGCGCGGGACTCTCGGGACAGCCCCAGCATTTT. Translated: CAISAGLSGQPQHF.

This chain joins TRBV5-6 and TRBJ2-1; tentative D call: TRBD1 (5 bases). The J call is doubtful: the DNA matches TRBJ2-7 better. CDR1 is SGHDT, CDR2 YYEEEE, per germline. The CDR3 is 16 residues long. The CDR3 protein is CASSSWASRGDNEQYF. The CDR3 nucleotides are TGTGCCAGCAGCTCCTGGGCGTCAAGGGGTGACAATGAGCAGTACTTC.

The chain carries TRBV5-5 and TRBJ2-5; 7 positions match TRBD2. The J call is uncertain, as TRBJ2-7 better fits the DNA end. Germline values: CDR1 SGHKS, CDR2 YYEKEE (reference sequence). The CDR3 runs to 13 residues. The CDR3 nucleotides read TGTGCCAGCGCAATCCTGGGGGGGGGCGAGCAGTACTTC. Residues: CASAILGGGEQYF.

On this clonotype itself: The final CDR3 position lacks the conserved phenylalanine or tryptophan, pointing to a likely read error. The J gene is TRBJ2-7, the V gene TRBV12-3 or TRBV12-4; D gene unclear. The V end lost 2 bases, the J end lost 2 bases, and 7 bases lay between the germline ends. The CDR3 is made up of 13 amino acids. The CDR3 sequence is CASSLPGAYEQYS. As DNA, the CDR3 is TGTGCCAGCAGTTTACCTGGAGCCTACGAGCAGTACTCC.

The chain couples TRBV3-1 to TRBJ2-7; possible D gene TRBD1, 5 bases. V was shortened by 4 bases and J by 0 bases, with 10 bases between the two germline ends. The CDR3 is made up of 14 amino acids. Germline-derived CDR1 and CDR2 are LGHDT and YNNKEL (reference sequence). The CDR3 protein is CASSPGHLSYEQYF. The CDR3 nucleotides are TGTGCCAGCAGCCCCGGACACCTCTCCTACGAGCAGTACTTC.

The V and J genes are TRBV5-1 and TRBJ1-2, with D possibly TRBD1 on 5 matching bases. The CDR3 extends over 14 amino acids. The V and J ends lost 4 bases and 5 bases respectively, with 15 bases between them. Germline CDR1 SGHRS, CDR2 YFSETQ. The CDR3 DNA is TGCGCCAGCAGCGCCGGGGACGCCGTATATGGCTACACCTTC. Translated, it gives CASSAGDAVYGYTF.

This clonotype was recorded once. The chain is built from TRBV6-1 and TRBJ1-2, with D perhaps matching TRBD1 (5 bases). Per germline, CDR1 MNHNS and CDR2 SASEGT. Trimming cost V 8 bases and J 4 bases, with 14 bases left between them. The CDR3 is 13 amino acids. The CDR3 loop is CASGSRALYGYTF. In DNA form, the CDR3 reads TGTGCCAGCGGGAGCAGGGCCCTCTATGGCTACACCTTC.

V usage is TRBV7-2 and J usage is TRBJ2-5, with a possible D match to TRBD1 (7 bases). Germline loops: CDR1 SGHTA, CDR2 FQGNSA. The CDR3 runs to 15 residues. V lost 3 bases and J lost 1, with 12 bases in between. In nucleotides, the CDR3 is TGTGCCAGCAGCTTTACGCGGGACAGCCAAGAGACCCAGTACTTC. Protein product: CASSFTRDSQETQYF.

The rearrangement joins TRBV20-1 to TRBJ1-5; no clear D. The CDR3 contains 14 residues. V lost 0 bases to trimming and J lost 3 bases, with 9 bases between them. CDR1 and CDR2 from the germline V gene are DFQATT and SNEGSKA (reference sequence). CDR3 coding DNA: TGCAGTGCTAGAGAGGGCCTACCCAATCAGCCCCAGCATTTT. It translates to CSAREGLPNQPQHF.

The chain is built from TRBV25-1 and TRBJ1-1; the D is unclear. The CDR3 totals 13 residues. V lost 3 bases and J lost 8, with 13 bases in between. CDR1 is MGHDK and CDR2 is SYGVNS in the germline V gene. This CDR3 is CASSEIGQMEAFF. In nucleotides, the CDR3 is TGTGCCAGCAGTGAGATCGGGCAGATGGAAGCTTTCTTT.

The V gene is TRBV5-1, the J gene TRBJ2-5, with no clear D. The CDR3 is made up of 15 amino acids. Germline V lookup: CDR1 SGHRS, CDR2 YFSETQ. Deletions cut 0 bases from V and 1 base from J, with 10 bases between. The CDR3 sequence: CASSLAAVSQETQYF. CDR3 coding DNA: TGCGCCAGCAGCTTGGCAGCCGTGAGCCAAGAGACCCAGTACTTC.

This clonotype was seen a handful of times. The chain employs TRBV10-3 and TRBJ2-1; D remains unclear. Deletions cut 2 bases from V and 7 bases from J, with 3 bases between. CDR3 length: 11 amino acids. Germline loops: CDR1 ENHRY, CDR2 SYGVKD. CDR3 sequence reads: CAISEGNEQFF. CDR3 DNA sequence: TGTGCCATCAGTGAGGGGAATGAGCAGTTCTTC.

The CDR3 coding sequence is TGTGCCAGCAGTGAAGAGCAGGGTCGGGGGCAGCCCCAGCATTTT. This translates into CASSEEQGRGQPQHF. The chain joins TRBV6-1 to TRBJ1-5, with D maybe TRBD1 (5 bases). The V gene lost 1 base and the J gene lost 7 bases, with 14 bases spanning the gap. From germline, CDR1 is MNHNS and CDR2 SASEGT. CDR3 length: 15 residues.

This chain connects TRBV10-3 to TRBJ2-7; D is perhaps TRBD1 (6 bases). Germline-derived CDR1 and CDR2 are ENHRY and SYGVKD. V lost 5 bases to trimming and J lost 2 bases, with 13 bases between them. This CDR3 has 14 residues. CDR3 nucleotides: TGTGCCATCAGTCTGGACAGTCCCGCCTACGAGCAGTACTTC. Protein product: CAISLDSPAYEQYF.

Only one count was recorded for this clonotype. The chain has TRBV20-1 and TRBJ2-5; 7 bases are a match to TRBD1. Germline V lookup: CDR1 DFQATT, CDR2 SNEGSKA (reference sequence). J was trimmed by 9 bases and V by 6 bases; bases with no gene match: 10. This CDR3 comprises 12 residues. CDR3 coding DNA: TGCAGTGCCAGGGAAGGACAGGCCCCCCAGTACTTC. Translating gives CSAREGQAPQYF.

This clonotype was recorded only once. This chain connects TRBV28 to TRBJ2-5; tentatively, D is TRBD1 or TRBD2 (7 bases each). This CDR3 region has 14 residues. In germline, CDR1 is MDHEN, CDR2 SYDVKM. This CDR3 is CATWGGTEQETQYF. CDR3 bases: TGTGCTACCTGGGGGGGGACAGAACAAGAGACCCAGTACTTC.

The chain carries TRBV2 and TRBJ1-3; 9 nucleotides align to TRBD1. The germline CDR1 and CDR2 sequences are SNHLY and FYNNEI. With 5 bases clipped from V and 6 bases from J, the junction kept 8 bases outside the gene matches. The CDR3 is 15 amino acids. As DNA, the CDR3 is TGTGCCAGCAGTACCCCAGGGACAGGGTCAAACACCATATATTTT. It specifies CASSTPGTGSNTIYF.

The J gene is TRBJ2-6, the V gene TRBV5-1; TRBD2 is a possible D gene (5 bases). The CDR3 is 15 residues long. CDR1 and CDR2 (germline): SGHRS, YFSETQ. V was shortened by 7 bases and J by 0 bases, with 11 bases between the two germline ends. The CDR3 DNA follows: TGCGCCAGCCGGTACGGGAACTCTGGGGCCAACGTCCTGACTTTC. Its translation: CASRYGNSGANVLTF.